This T cell receptor (beta chain) was recovered during a study of persistence of HIV-infected CD4 T cells. Cells were stimulated with CMV-infected fibroblast lysates at about 9.4 ug/mL. CD40L-negative CD69-negative CD45RO-high memory CD4+ T cells were sorted as populations depleted of antigen-responding cells. Adults with HIV-1 started suppressive ART while chronically infected. Sequencing used immunoSEQ version 4 in survey mode. Assay: immunoSEQ multiplex PCR; the TCRdb copy retains only in-frame clones and omits some. The sample records 50,000 or so clones, about 80% being singletons. As concerns this clone: Antigen specificity is unknown.

Source: CD4+ T cells sorted from PBMCs after roughly 19-hour stimulation, taken from a patient who received antiretroviral therapy. This TCR came from an adult man with HIV who was CMV-seropositive.

The CDR3 loop reads CASSLGSRGTEAFF. For the CDR3, the DNA is TGTGCCAGCTCACTTGGGTCTCGGGGGACTGAAGCTTTCTTT. V and J are TRBV18 and TRBJ1-1; perhaps TRBD1 as D (5 bases). The CDR3 consists of 14 residues. V was cut by 4 bases and J by 5 bases, with 14 bases left in between. Germline CDR1 is KGHSH and CDR2 is LQKENI.